What follows describes a single T cell receptor (beta chain). The table came from immunoSEQ multiplex PCR; TCRdb's copy has only in-frame clones and leaves some out. This table has roughly 76,000 clones, approximately 94% appearing once. The sample is drawn from a study of control samples from healthy donors and cancer patients. Germline V gene sequence: CDR1 KGHDR, CDR2 SFDVKD. The CDR3 has 13 residues. Trimming removed 1 base from V and 5 bases from J, with 5 bases in between. This receptor was identified in a woman in her 40s in good health. The chain carries TRBV24-1 and TRBJ2-1; D is unclear. Input material: blood. The CDR3 loop reads CATSDFTNNEQFF. As DNA, the CDR3 is TGTGCCACCAGTGATTTCACCAACAATGAGCAGTTCTTC.